This entry describes one T cell receptor (beta chain). The same CDR3 is also encoded by other DNA sequences in this sample. The sample belongs to a study of T cell responses to AZD1222 COVID-19 vaccine. Study details: Pooling covered second doses at about 4 or about 12 weeks.

Some clones are missing from TCRdb's copy, which holds only in-frame ones; the method was immunoSEQ multiplex PCR. The sample holds tens of thousands of clones, 85% to 90% seen once. Per the germline V gene, CDR1 is KGHSH and CDR2 is LQKENI. Trimming shortened V by 5 bases and J by 5 bases, and 9 bases separated the two germline ends. The CDR3 is 13 amino acids. The sequence came from an adult in good health. The chain recombines TRBV18 with TRBJ1-4; D unresolved. The sample consisted of peripheral blood, taken on day 0 of AZD1222 vaccination. The CDR3 coding sequence is TGTGCCAGCTCAGGAGGGTTGAATGAAAAACTGTTTTTT. It specifies CASSGGLNEKLFF. Looking up the rest from reference TRBV18 and TRBJ1-4 gives the full variable domain: NAGVMQNPRHLVRRRGQEARLRCSPMKGHSHVYWYRQLPEEGLKFMVYLQKENIIDESGMPKERFSAEFPKEGPSILRIQQVVRGDSAAYFCASSGGLNEKLFFGSGTQLSVL.